This passage covers 5 T cell receptor beta chains from one sample sequenced in a study of blood T cell repertoires in COVID-19 (dated by TCRdb to about 2020). The library was made by the immunoSEQ multiplex PCR assay. TCRdb obtained this table from immuneACCESS and retained in-frame rearrangements with V and J assigned. These tables miss some clones; where compared with another copy, unresolved V genes account for less than half of the shortfall, and the remainder is unexplained. This sample holds approximately 120,000 clones; over 75% were observed only once. Together, the top ten hold about 6.6% of the sample. What was sequenced was peripheral blood. Every receptor here comes from a woman aged 45 to 65 with acute or convalescent COVID-19.

The chain recombines TRBV25-1 with TRBJ1-2; 10 bases agree with TRBD1. V lost 3 bases to trimming and J lost 6 bases; unmatched junction nucleotides: 16. CDR1 and CDR2 (germline): MGHDK, SYGVNS. The CDR3 contains 18 residues. The CDR3 bases are TGTGCCAGCAGTGACACCTTTCCGGGACAGGGGCGGGGGAATGGCTACACCTTC. Translation: CASSDTFPGQGRGNGYTF.

This chain connects TRBV28 to TRBJ2-1; 8 positions agree with TRBD1. The CDR3 totals 14 residues. The V gene end was trimmed by 1 base and the J gene end by 7 bases; junction bases not matched to a gene: 3. CDR1 and CDR2 (germline): MDHEN, SYDVKM. The CDR3 here is CASSLFTGGNEQFF. In DNA, the CDR3 is TGTGCCAGCAGTTTATTTACAGGGGGGAATGAGCAGTTCTTC.

The rearrangement joins TRBV5-5 to TRBJ1-3; 7 bases are a match to TRBD1. Looked up from germline, CDR1 is SGHKS and CDR2 is YYEKEE (reference sequence). V was pared by 2 bases and J by 7 bases, with 6 bases of the junction left unmatched. The CDR3 has 14 residues. The CDR3 DNA reads TGTGCCAGCAGCTTCTCCCGACAGGGCAACACCATATATTTT. Protein: CASSFSRQGNTIYF.

The chain couples TRBV5-5 to TRBJ2-7; D perhaps matches TRBD1 (5 bases). Germline loops: CDR1 SGHKS, CDR2 YYEKEE (reference sequence). This CDR3 spans 14 amino acids. Deletions cut 4 bases from V and 3 bases from J, with 14 bases between. This CDR3 is CASSLRTLNYEQYF. In DNA form, the CDR3 reads TGTGCCAGCAGCCTGAGGACACTCAACTACGAGCAGTACTTC.

The chain links TRBV2 to TRBJ1-1; 9 nucleotides line up with TRBD1. CDR3 length equals 14 residues. Germline-derived CDR1 and CDR2 are SNHLY and FYNNEI. Losses at the gene ends were 5 bases for V and 7 bases for J; bases not matched to a gene: 8. This CDR3 is CASSQTGGVGEAFF. The CDR3 coding sequence is TGTGCCAGCAGTCAGACAGGGGGGGTCGGTGAAGCTTTCTTT.